This is a list of T cell receptor beta chains from one sample in a study of blood T cell repertoires in COVID-19. Generated by immunoSEQ multiplex PCR, the TCRdb table keeps only in-frame clones and is missing some. The top ten hold 9.5% to 15% of the sample, which has some 76,000 clones, approximately 80% seen once. The sample taken for sequencing was peripheral blood. All receptors derive from a man aged 45 to 65 with COVID-19, enrolled during active disease. CDR3s include the opening cysteine and the closing phenylalanine or tryptophan. Fields, in order: D gene, clone size, J gene, V gene, CDR3 DNA, CDR3 protein. A D gene is named only where the DNA matches it firmly. The listing skips clone size in some rows; elsewhere it reads once, few, many or a size class.

d_call: -
clone_size: -
j_call: TRBJ1-1
v_call: TRBV19
cdr3_nt: TGTGCCAGTAGTATAGATCGAGGGCAGGGGATAAACACTGAAGCTTTCTTT
cdr3_aa: CASSIDRGQGINTEAFF

d_call: -
clone_size: -
j_call: TRBJ1-1
v_call: TRBV7-9
cdr3_nt: TGTGCCAGCAGCGCTACAGGGACTACTGGAAGCGTGAACACTGAAGCTTTCTTT
cdr3_aa: CASSATGTTGSVNTEAFF

d_call: -
clone_size: -
j_call: TRBJ1-3
v_call: TRBV6-5
cdr3_nt: TGTGCCAGCAGTTACTCGACTTCGAGCTCTGGAAACACCATATATTTT
cdr3_aa: CASSYSTSSSGNTIYF

d_call: TRBD2
clone_size: -
j_call: TRBJ2-1
v_call: TRBV5-6
cdr3_nt: TGTGCCAGCACCCCTCACGGCCTAGCGGGAGTCGATGAGCAGTTCTTC
cdr3_aa: CASTPHGLAGVDEQFF

d_call: TRBD1
clone_size: -
j_call: TRBJ1-6
v_call: TRBV30
cdr3_nt: TGTGCCTGGAGTGTAAACCAACGGTTAGGACAGGGGGAGAATTCACCCCTCCACTTT
cdr3_aa: CAWSVNQRLGQGENSPLHF

d_call: -
clone_size: -
j_call: TRBJ2-5
v_call: TRBV6-5
cdr3_nt: TGTGCCAGCAGTAACCGGGACACTTGGAGGGAGACCCAGTACTTC
cdr3_aa: CASSNRDTWRETQYF

d_call: -
clone_size: -
j_call: TRBJ2-7
v_call: TRBV19
cdr3_nt: TGTGCCAGTAGTCCCAGGCGCAGCTCCTACGAGCAGTACTTC
cdr3_aa: CASSPRRSSYEQYF

d_call: TRBD1
clone_size: -
j_call: TRBJ1-6
v_call: TRBV7-8
cdr3_nt: TGTGCCAGCAGCTCCCGGGACAGGAGTTCACCCCTCCACTTT
cdr3_aa: CASSSRDRSSPLHF

d_call: -
clone_size: -
j_call: TRBJ2-7
v_call: TRBV6-5
cdr3_nt: TGTGCCAGCAGTTACCTCAGGGGAGGGACCTACGAGCAGTACTTC
cdr3_aa: CASSYLRGGTYEQYF

d_call: TRBD1
clone_size: -
j_call: TRBJ2-1
v_call: TRBV10-3
cdr3_nt: TGTGCCATCAGTGGGCCGGGACAGGGGGCGGTAAACAATGAGCAGTTCTTC
cdr3_aa: CAISGPGQGAVNNEQFF

d_call: TRBD1
clone_size: -
j_call: TRBJ2-2
v_call: TRBV19
cdr3_nt: TGTGCCAGTAGTATTCGGGGACAGGGCGTAAACACCGGGGAGCTGTTTTTT
cdr3_aa: CASSIRGQGVNTGELFF

d_call: -
clone_size: -
j_call: TRBJ1-1
v_call: TRBV6-1
cdr3_nt: TGTGCCAGCAGTGAAGACAGAAACACTGAAGCTTTCTTT
cdr3_aa: CASSEDRNTEAFF

d_call: TRBD2
clone_size: -
j_call: TRBJ2-4
v_call: TRBV6-2/TRBV6-3
cdr3_nt: TGTGCCAGCAGTTACCCAGGACTAGCGGGAGGGGATGGCAAAAACATTCAGTACTTC
cdr3_aa: CASSYPGLAGGDGKNIQYF

d_call: -
clone_size: -
j_call: TRBJ1-2
v_call: TRBV5-6
cdr3_nt: TGTGCCAGCAGGAGGGTAGATATTGGTGATGGCTACACCTTC
cdr3_aa: CASRRVDIGDGYTF

d_call: TRBD1
clone_size: -
j_call: TRBJ2-7
v_call: TRBV5-4
cdr3_nt: TGTGCCAGCAGCTTGGATGCGGGCGGGACAGGGAACTACGAGCAGTACTTC
cdr3_aa: CASSLDAGGTGNYEQYF

d_call: -
clone_size: few
j_call: TRBJ1-3
v_call: TRBV28
cdr3_nt: TGTGCCAGCACGAGTACTGGAAACACCATATATTTT
cdr3_aa: CASTSTGNTIYF